The present T cell receptor (beta chain) was sequenced within a study of CD8 T cells in Susac syndrome. Random hexamers were used to reverse transcribe the RNA input (roughly 0.5 to 1 ug). TCRdb passed the immunoSEQ multiplex PCR reads through MiXCR, listing each CDR3 protein once. This sample has around 110,000 distinct CDR3 sequences, with roughly 94% found just once. Points on this clonotype: Its target is unknown.

The T cells that were sequenced for TCR beta were CD8+ and CD4+ cells from blood. Bulk CD8+ and CD4+ cells came from magnetic negative isolation; CD8+ TEMRA by FACS. Overall study results and limits: It was in TEMRA cells and active patients that Susac CD8+ clonal expansion peaked. The total CD8+ repertoires yielded 15 to 20 Susac-specific public clones and the CD8+ TEMRA repertoires yielded about 5.

Sequenced material: CD8+ T cells from PBMCs. The receptor was isolated from a human donor with Susac syndrome.

CDR3 nucleotide sequence: TGCGCCAGCAGCCAAGTATCGCAGGCGAACACTGAAGCTTTCTTT. It is translated as CASSQVSQANTEAFF. The chain is built from TRBV4-1 and TRBJ1-1; no definite D call. The CDR3 length is 15 residues. The V and J ends lost 1 base and 1 base respectively, with 10 bases between them. Germline V gene data show CDR1 as MGHRA and CDR2 as YSYEKL.